The next 32 T cell receptor beta chains were all read from a single sample in a study of blood T cells in healthy people across ages (dated by TCRdb to the mid-2010s). Library creation used 5' RACE. TCRdb names Illumina HiSeq 2500 as the instrument used. A second PCR of roughly 7 to 11 cycles was performed with a sample-barcoded 5' primer and a J-beta primer mix. The raw public reads went through TCRdb reprocessing: fastp at Q25, MiXCR clone calling, in-frame beta chains kept. Merged by CDR3 protein, the rows form single entries marked with the most common genes and DNA. This sample is represented by about 1.5 million distinct CDR3 sequences; 40% to 45% of them were singletons. Approximately 4% of the sample goes to the ten largest clones. What was sequenced was blood. The receptors were sampled from a woman under 30 in good health.

The chain couples TRBV2 to TRBJ2-3, with D possibly matching TRBD1 (5 bases). The CDR3 length is 12 residues. Germline V lookup: CDR1 SNHLY, CDR2 FYNNEI. Trimming took 9 bases from V and 4 from J, leaving 11 bases between them. In DNA, the CDR3 is TGTGCCAGTCAGGGCCTCGCAGATACGCAGTATTTT. Its protein product is CASQGLADTQYF. The variable domain in full, completed from reference TRBV2 and TRBJ2-3, reads EPEVTQTPSHQVTQMGQEVILRCVPISNHLYFYWYRQILGQKVEFLVSFYNNEISEKSEIFDDQFSVERPDGSNFTLKIRSTKLEDSAMYFCASQGLADTQYFGPGTRLTVL.

This chain uses TRBV20-1 with TRBJ2-7; 8 bases match TRBD1. The CDR3 sequence is 13 residues long. The ends lost 6 bases at V and 3 bases at J; junction bases unmatched: 7. The germline V gene has CDR1 DFQATT and CDR2 SNEGSKA (reference sequence). The CDR3 loop is CSAADRGNYEQYF. The CDR3 nucleotides are TGCAGTGCGGCTGACAGGGGAAACTACGAGCAGTACTTC.

The rearrangement uses TRBV20-1 and TRBJ2-5; D unclear. The V and J ends lost 3 bases and 11 bases respectively, with 37 bases between them. The CDR3 consists of 19 residues. Germline assignment: CDR1 DFQATT and CDR2 SNEGSKA (reference sequence). CDR3 sequence: CSARPRDLLNPPFDNEQYF. The CDR3 DNA is TGCAGTGCTAGGCCCCGAGACCTGTTGAACCCTCCCTTTGACAATGAGCAGTACTTC.

This sequence joins TRBV28 and TRBJ2-4; 12 nucleotides match TRBD2. The DNA end is more similar to TRBJ2-7, so the J call may be wrong. The CDR3 is 15 amino acids. Germline CDR1 reads MDHEN; CDR2 reads SYDVKM. As DNA, the CDR3 is TGTGCCAGCAGCCCACTAGCGGGAGGATCCACCGAGCAGTACTTC. Amino acid sequence: CASSPLAGGSTEQYF.

This chain uses TRBV20-1 with TRBJ2-7, with TRBD2 identical over 7 bases. V trimming: 3 bases; J trimming: 4 bases; junction bases outside the gene matches: 6. CDR1 is DFQATT, CDR2 SNEGSKA, per germline (reference sequence). This CDR3 has 13 amino acids. DNA of the CDR3: TGCAGTGCTAGCTGGCGGGAGAGGTACGAGCAGTACTTC. Translation: CSASWRERYEQYF.

This clonotype has a handful of counts. V gene TRBV7-8 combines with J gene TRBJ2-5, with a possible D match to TRBD2 (6 bases). The CDR3 is 15 residues long. The V gene's germline CDR1 is SGHVS and CDR2 FQNEAQ. Trimming cost V 4 bases and J 5 bases, with 17 bases left between them. The CDR3 nucleotides read TGTGCCAGCAGCTCCCACCGGGCGGGGAGGGAGACCCAGTACTTC. It encodes CASSSHRAGRETQYF.

The J gene is TRBJ1-1, the V gene TRBV6-5, with a weak D call TRBD1 (6 bases). The CDR3 is 13 residues long. V dropped 11 bases and J dropped 3 bases, with 16 bases sitting between them. Germline CDR1 MNHEY, CDR2 SVGAGI. CDR3 residues: CAGGGGAYTEAFF. In DNA form, the CDR3 reads TGTGCCGGCGGTGGGGGCGCGTACACTGAAGCTTTCTTT.

This clonotype was found once. J is TRBJ2-1 and V is TRBV20-1, with 8 bases matching TRBD1. The CDR3 spans 15 residues. The germline V gene has CDR1 DFQATT and CDR2 SNEGSKA (reference sequence). With V trimmed by 0 bases and J by 9 bases, 10 bases remained unmatched. The CDR3 DNA is TGCAGTGCTAGAGATCCCGCGCAGGGGGCGGCTGAGCAGTTCTTC. It is translated as CSARDPAQGAAEQFF.

The rearrangement joins TRBV4-3 to TRBJ2-1; 9 bases fit TRBD2. Germline V gene lookup returns CDR1 LGHNA and CDR2 YSLEER. The V gene end was trimmed by 8 bases and the J gene end by 8 bases; junction bases not matched to a gene: 13. There are 15 residues in the CDR3. Here the CDR3 reads CASSLGDSGSDEQFF. CDR3 nucleotides: TGCGCCAGCTCCCTGGGCGATAGCGGGAGTGATGAGCAGTTCTTC.

The chain recombines TRBV4-1 with TRBJ2-7; TRBD1 might be the D (6 bases). This CDR3 has 13 amino acids. In germline, CDR1 is MGHRA, CDR2 YSYEKL. The germline V and J ends were trimmed by 4 bases and 6 bases, with 13 bases remaining between them. The CDR3 reads CASSRDMSREQYF. CDR3 DNA: TGCGCCAGCAGCCGGGACATGAGTCGCGAGCAGTACTTC.

The count of this clonotype is one. The chain combines TRBV18 with TRBJ1-5, with TRBD1 identical over 7 bases. CDR3 length: 13 residues. Germline V lookup: CDR1 KGHSH, CDR2 LQKENI. V was pared by 5 bases and J by 6 bases, with 4 bases of the junction left unmatched. The CDR3 loop is CASSGQDTQPQHF. The CDR3, as DNA: TGTGCCAGCTCAGGACAGGATACTCAGCCCCAGCATTTT.

There are many counts of this clonotype. At one end the junction does not follow the germline gene, possibly because of a read error. The V call is TRBV5-1, the J call TRBJ2-7, with 8 bases lining up with TRBD1. Per the germline V gene, CDR1 is SGHRS and CDR2 is YFSETQ. The CDR3 has 14 residues. This chain's CDR3 is CASSLHRGSYEQYF. CDR3 nucleotides: TGTGCCAGCAGCCTCCACAGGGGGAGCTACGAGCAGTACTTC.

J is TRBJ1-2 and V is TRBV19; D perhaps matches TRBD1 (5 bases). V dropped 5 bases and J dropped 0 bases, with 16 bases sitting between them. The germline CDR1 and CDR2 sequences are LNHDA and SQIVND (reference sequence). The CDR3 consists of 16 residues. CDR3 sequence: CASSDRGRRANYGYTF. The CDR3 coding sequence is TGTGCCAGTAGTGACCGGGGACGGCGAGCTAACTATGGCTACACCTTC.

This clonotype occurred a few times. The V and J genes are TRBV24-1 and TRBJ2-1, with TRBD2 as a possible D gene (5 bases). CDR3 size: 12 residues. V lost 5 bases and J lost 7, with 8 bases in between. Germline V gene lookup returns CDR1 KGHDR and CDR2 SFDVKD. The CDR3 DNA reads TGTGCCACCAGTGTGCGAGGGAATGAGCAGTTCTTC. Translating it yields CATSVRGNEQFF.

In its sample, this clonotype was seen a few times. The V gene is TRBV29-1, the J gene TRBJ2-5; TRBD2 matches at 11 bases. This CDR3 has 13 residues. Germline CDR1 and CDR2: SQVTM and ANQGSEA. The ends lost 5 bases at V and 3 bases at J; junction bases unmatched: 2. For the CDR3, the DNA is TGCAGCGTTCAGACTAGCGGGGAAGAGACCCAGTACTTC. Protein product: CSVQTSGEETQYF. The full variable domain, in which reference TRBV29-1 and TRBJ2-5 provide the parts outside the CDR3, is SAVISQKPSRDICQRGTSLTIQCQVDSQVTMMFWYRQQPGQSLTLIATANQGSEATYESGFVIDKFPISRPNLTFSTLTVSNMSPEDSSIYLCSVQTSGEETQYFGPGTRLLVL.

The gene calls are TRBV24-1 and TRBJ2-3; D remains ambiguous. The length of the CDR3 is 16 residues. The germline V gene has CDR1 KGHDR and CDR2 SFDVKD. V lost 7 bases and J lost 6, with 22 bases in between. The CDR3 loop reads CATSNPRTLKVDTQYF. The CDR3 DNA reads TGTGCCACCAGCAACCCCCGGACCCTTAAGGTTGATACGCAGTATTTT.

The V and J genes are TRBV4-1 and TRBJ1-2; perhaps TRBD1 as D (5 bases). Per the germline V gene, CDR1 is MGHRA and CDR2 is YSYEKL. The CDR3 covers 15 residues. Trimming cost V 0 bases and J 1 base, with 9 bases left between them. CDR3: CASSQESDSNYGYTF. The CDR3 nucleotides are TGCGCCAGCAGCCAAGAGTCCGACAGTAACTATGGCTACACCTTC.

The chain links TRBV7-8 to TRBJ2-1; 7 nucleotides align to TRBD2. The CDR3 contains 16 residues. Trimming removed 5 bases from V and 3 bases from J; junction bases left unmatched: 10. Germline loops: CDR1 SGHVS, CDR2 FQNEAQ. CDR3 nucleotide sequence: TGTGCCAGCAGCCCCCGGGCTAGCGGAGTCTACAATGAGCAGTTCTTC. This gives the protein CASSPRASGVYNEQFF. Supplemented by reference TRBV7-8 and TRBJ2-1, the full variable domain reads GAGVSQSPRYKVAKRGQDVALRCDPISGHVSLFWYQQALGQGPEFLTYFQNEAQLDKSGLPSDRFFAERPEGSVSTLKIQRTQQEDSAVYLCASSPRASGVYNEQFFGPGTRLTVL.

This clonotype was observed a few times. V usage is TRBV7-2 and J usage is TRBJ1-5, with D possibly TRBD1 on 6 matching bases. Germline V gene lookup returns CDR1 SGHTA and CDR2 FQGNSA. V lost 5 bases, J lost 6 bases, and 17 bases lay in between. This CDR3 spans 15 amino acids. CDR3 sequence: CASSAGTTWGQPQHF. The CDR3 DNA reads TGTGCCAGCAGCGCCGGGACAACCTGGGGTCAGCCCCAGCATTTT.

This clonotype showed up just a few times. V is TRBV20-1 and J is TRBJ1-5, with no clear D. Germline CDR1 and CDR2: DFQATT and SNEGSKA (reference sequence). V lost 4 bases and J 7 bases, leaving 17 bases between the germline ends. The CDR3 is 14 amino acids. CDR3 sequence reads: CSATSGFRTQPQHF. The DNA of the CDR3 is TGCAGTGCTACGTCCGGGTTTAGGACGCAGCCCCAGCATTTT.

The chain links TRBV29-1 to TRBJ2-3; D is uncertain. Germline CDR1 and CDR2: SQVTM and ANQGSEA. The V and J ends lost 4 bases and 6 bases respectively, with 8 bases between them. This CDR3 is 11 amino acids long. The DNA of the CDR3 is TGCAGCGTTGGCCCCGGGGATACGCAGTATTTT. It codes for CSVGPGDTQYF.

This clonotype has more than one count but fewer than ten. This sequence joins TRBV27 and TRBJ2-1; weak D call: TRBD2 (5 bases). CDR1 and CDR2 (germline): MNHEY, SMNVEV (reference sequence). CDR3 length equals 13 residues. The ends were cut back, 5 bases at V and 9 bases at J, with 14 bases in the middle. The CDR3, as DNA: TGTGCCAGCAGTCCGAGTCTAGCCAGTGAGCAGTTCTTC. This codes for CASSPSLASEQFF.

This clonotype was seen only a few times. The chain combines TRBV6-2 or TRBV6-3 with TRBJ2-7, with D possibly TRBD2 on 5 matching bases. Germline lookup yields CDR1 MNHEY and CDR2 SVGEGT. With 2 bases removed from V and 2 bases from J, the gap between germline ends came to 13 bases. The length of the CDR3 is 15 residues. CDR3: CASSYASGPTYEQYF. The CDR3 DNA is TGTGCCAGCAGTTACGCGAGCGGACCAACCTACGAGCAGTACTTC.

This clonotype occurred a few times. V usage is TRBV20-1 and J usage is TRBJ2-7, with D tentatively TRBD1 (6 bases). V gave up 5 bases and J gave up 2 bases, with 10 bases separating them. The germline V gene has CDR1 DFQATT and CDR2 SNEGSKA (reference sequence). The length of the CDR3 is 12 residues. The CDR3 is CSAGQPPYEQYF. CDR3 coding DNA: TGCAGTGCTGGACAGCCACCCTACGAGCAGTACTTC.

This clonotype was seen only a few times. The chain is built from TRBV7-2 and TRBJ2-1; TRBD2 matches at 10 bases. The length of the CDR3 is 16 residues. The germline gives CDR1 SGHTA, CDR2 FQGNSA. Germline trimming cut 2 bases from V and 4 bases from J; bases unmatched to any gene: 5. The CDR3 DNA is TGTGCCAGCAGCTTACTACAACTAGCGGGATACAATGAGCAGTTCTTC. Translated: CASSLLQLAGYNEQFF.

On this clonotype itself: A much larger clone sits a single nucleotide away, making a read error possible. V gene TRBV7-2 combines with J gene TRBJ1-2, with D uncertain. This CDR3 has 14 amino acids. From germline, CDR1 is SGHTA and CDR2 FQGNSA. Trimming removed 5 bases from V and 4 bases from J, with 14 bases in between. The CDR3 DNA reads TGTGCCAGCAGCGTAGGTACCGACTTCTATGGCTACACCTTC. This sequence encodes CASSVGTDFYGYTF.

The chain joins TRBV7-3 to TRBJ1-1; D possibly corresponds to TRBD1 (6 bases). The CDR3 length is 15 residues. Trimming took off 1 base at V and 2 bases at J, with 11 bases between the two ends. Germline V lookup: CDR1 SGHTA, CDR2 FQGTGA. DNA of the CDR3: TGTGCCAGCAGCTTAATTGCAGGGGATAACACTGAAGCTTTCTTT. Encoded protein: CASSLIAGDNTEAFF.

This CDR3 reads CASSPMAILNEQYF. The CDR3 coding sequence is TGTGCCAGCAGCCCGATGGCTATCCTCAATGAGCAGTACTTC. The gene calls are TRBV27 and TRBJ2-1; unclear D gene. Matching the DNA end better, TRBJ2-7 makes the J call doubtful. The CDR3 is 14 residues long. Germline-derived CDR1 and CDR2 are MNHEY and SMNVEV (reference sequence).

Here the CDR3 reads CASSLYGPDRGHQYF. CDR3 bases: TGTGCCAGCAGCTTATACGGTCCGGACAGGGGGCATCAGTACTTC. The rearrangement joins TRBV13 to TRBJ2-7; TRBD1 agrees at 11 bases. This CDR3 spans 15 amino acids. The germline V gene has CDR1 PRHDT and CDR2 FYEKMQ (reference sequence). J was trimmed by 10 bases and V by 2 bases; bases with no gene match: 10.

The V call is TRBV28, the J call TRBJ1-2, with a possible D match to TRBD1 (6 bases). CDR1 and CDR2 from the germline V gene are MDHEN and SYDVKM. The V and J ends lost 8 bases and 7 bases respectively, with 14 bases between them. The CDR3 totals 12 residues. CDR3 amino acids: CASGEGGPGYTF. In DNA form, the CDR3 reads TGTGCCAGCGGGGAGGGGGGGCCTGGCTACACCTTC.

CDR3 region: CSANREGQETQYF. The DNA for the CDR3 is TGCAGTGCCAACAGGGAGGGCCAGGAGACCCAGTACTTC. The chain has TRBV20-1 and TRBJ2-5, with TRBD2 as a possible D gene (7 bases). Germline-derived CDR1 and CDR2 are DFQATT and SNEGSKA (reference sequence). The CDR3 sequence is 13 residues long. Trimming removed 6 bases at V and 5 bases at J, with 16 bases between.

This clonotype was recorded at least ten times. The gene calls are TRBV29-1 and TRBJ2-1; D is undetermined. The CDR3 sequence is 14 residues long. V was trimmed by 4 bases and J by 4 bases, leaving 14 bases between them. CDR1 is SQVTM, CDR2 ANQGSEA, per germline. The chain's CDR3 is CSVARAGAYNEQFF. Here the CDR3 DNA reads TGCAGCGTTGCTAGGGCAGGTGCATACAATGAGCAGTTCTTC.